This entry is about one T cell receptor (beta chain). The CDR3 totals 14 residues. Germline values: CDR1 SGHNT, CDR2 YYREEE (reference sequence). The V end lost 4 bases, the J end lost 1 base, and 11 bases lay between the germline ends. The data were obtained in a study of blood T cell repertoires in COVID-19. Study context: Researchers got acute and convalescent COVID-19 samples from the United States, Italy and Spain.

Sequencing used immunoSEQ multiplex PCR; TCRdb keeps in-frame clones, though not all of them. Of roughly 280,000 clones detected, 70% to 90% appear once; the ten largest clones hold under 5.5%. The source material was peripheral blood. The receptor's source is a man aged 55 to 69 who had recovered from COVID-19. The chain joins TRBV5-4 to TRBJ2-5; D gene ambiguous. In DNA, the CDR3 is TGTGCCAGCAGCCCGTTTTTCCTCCAAGAGACCCAGTACTTC. Residues: CASSPFFLQETQYF.